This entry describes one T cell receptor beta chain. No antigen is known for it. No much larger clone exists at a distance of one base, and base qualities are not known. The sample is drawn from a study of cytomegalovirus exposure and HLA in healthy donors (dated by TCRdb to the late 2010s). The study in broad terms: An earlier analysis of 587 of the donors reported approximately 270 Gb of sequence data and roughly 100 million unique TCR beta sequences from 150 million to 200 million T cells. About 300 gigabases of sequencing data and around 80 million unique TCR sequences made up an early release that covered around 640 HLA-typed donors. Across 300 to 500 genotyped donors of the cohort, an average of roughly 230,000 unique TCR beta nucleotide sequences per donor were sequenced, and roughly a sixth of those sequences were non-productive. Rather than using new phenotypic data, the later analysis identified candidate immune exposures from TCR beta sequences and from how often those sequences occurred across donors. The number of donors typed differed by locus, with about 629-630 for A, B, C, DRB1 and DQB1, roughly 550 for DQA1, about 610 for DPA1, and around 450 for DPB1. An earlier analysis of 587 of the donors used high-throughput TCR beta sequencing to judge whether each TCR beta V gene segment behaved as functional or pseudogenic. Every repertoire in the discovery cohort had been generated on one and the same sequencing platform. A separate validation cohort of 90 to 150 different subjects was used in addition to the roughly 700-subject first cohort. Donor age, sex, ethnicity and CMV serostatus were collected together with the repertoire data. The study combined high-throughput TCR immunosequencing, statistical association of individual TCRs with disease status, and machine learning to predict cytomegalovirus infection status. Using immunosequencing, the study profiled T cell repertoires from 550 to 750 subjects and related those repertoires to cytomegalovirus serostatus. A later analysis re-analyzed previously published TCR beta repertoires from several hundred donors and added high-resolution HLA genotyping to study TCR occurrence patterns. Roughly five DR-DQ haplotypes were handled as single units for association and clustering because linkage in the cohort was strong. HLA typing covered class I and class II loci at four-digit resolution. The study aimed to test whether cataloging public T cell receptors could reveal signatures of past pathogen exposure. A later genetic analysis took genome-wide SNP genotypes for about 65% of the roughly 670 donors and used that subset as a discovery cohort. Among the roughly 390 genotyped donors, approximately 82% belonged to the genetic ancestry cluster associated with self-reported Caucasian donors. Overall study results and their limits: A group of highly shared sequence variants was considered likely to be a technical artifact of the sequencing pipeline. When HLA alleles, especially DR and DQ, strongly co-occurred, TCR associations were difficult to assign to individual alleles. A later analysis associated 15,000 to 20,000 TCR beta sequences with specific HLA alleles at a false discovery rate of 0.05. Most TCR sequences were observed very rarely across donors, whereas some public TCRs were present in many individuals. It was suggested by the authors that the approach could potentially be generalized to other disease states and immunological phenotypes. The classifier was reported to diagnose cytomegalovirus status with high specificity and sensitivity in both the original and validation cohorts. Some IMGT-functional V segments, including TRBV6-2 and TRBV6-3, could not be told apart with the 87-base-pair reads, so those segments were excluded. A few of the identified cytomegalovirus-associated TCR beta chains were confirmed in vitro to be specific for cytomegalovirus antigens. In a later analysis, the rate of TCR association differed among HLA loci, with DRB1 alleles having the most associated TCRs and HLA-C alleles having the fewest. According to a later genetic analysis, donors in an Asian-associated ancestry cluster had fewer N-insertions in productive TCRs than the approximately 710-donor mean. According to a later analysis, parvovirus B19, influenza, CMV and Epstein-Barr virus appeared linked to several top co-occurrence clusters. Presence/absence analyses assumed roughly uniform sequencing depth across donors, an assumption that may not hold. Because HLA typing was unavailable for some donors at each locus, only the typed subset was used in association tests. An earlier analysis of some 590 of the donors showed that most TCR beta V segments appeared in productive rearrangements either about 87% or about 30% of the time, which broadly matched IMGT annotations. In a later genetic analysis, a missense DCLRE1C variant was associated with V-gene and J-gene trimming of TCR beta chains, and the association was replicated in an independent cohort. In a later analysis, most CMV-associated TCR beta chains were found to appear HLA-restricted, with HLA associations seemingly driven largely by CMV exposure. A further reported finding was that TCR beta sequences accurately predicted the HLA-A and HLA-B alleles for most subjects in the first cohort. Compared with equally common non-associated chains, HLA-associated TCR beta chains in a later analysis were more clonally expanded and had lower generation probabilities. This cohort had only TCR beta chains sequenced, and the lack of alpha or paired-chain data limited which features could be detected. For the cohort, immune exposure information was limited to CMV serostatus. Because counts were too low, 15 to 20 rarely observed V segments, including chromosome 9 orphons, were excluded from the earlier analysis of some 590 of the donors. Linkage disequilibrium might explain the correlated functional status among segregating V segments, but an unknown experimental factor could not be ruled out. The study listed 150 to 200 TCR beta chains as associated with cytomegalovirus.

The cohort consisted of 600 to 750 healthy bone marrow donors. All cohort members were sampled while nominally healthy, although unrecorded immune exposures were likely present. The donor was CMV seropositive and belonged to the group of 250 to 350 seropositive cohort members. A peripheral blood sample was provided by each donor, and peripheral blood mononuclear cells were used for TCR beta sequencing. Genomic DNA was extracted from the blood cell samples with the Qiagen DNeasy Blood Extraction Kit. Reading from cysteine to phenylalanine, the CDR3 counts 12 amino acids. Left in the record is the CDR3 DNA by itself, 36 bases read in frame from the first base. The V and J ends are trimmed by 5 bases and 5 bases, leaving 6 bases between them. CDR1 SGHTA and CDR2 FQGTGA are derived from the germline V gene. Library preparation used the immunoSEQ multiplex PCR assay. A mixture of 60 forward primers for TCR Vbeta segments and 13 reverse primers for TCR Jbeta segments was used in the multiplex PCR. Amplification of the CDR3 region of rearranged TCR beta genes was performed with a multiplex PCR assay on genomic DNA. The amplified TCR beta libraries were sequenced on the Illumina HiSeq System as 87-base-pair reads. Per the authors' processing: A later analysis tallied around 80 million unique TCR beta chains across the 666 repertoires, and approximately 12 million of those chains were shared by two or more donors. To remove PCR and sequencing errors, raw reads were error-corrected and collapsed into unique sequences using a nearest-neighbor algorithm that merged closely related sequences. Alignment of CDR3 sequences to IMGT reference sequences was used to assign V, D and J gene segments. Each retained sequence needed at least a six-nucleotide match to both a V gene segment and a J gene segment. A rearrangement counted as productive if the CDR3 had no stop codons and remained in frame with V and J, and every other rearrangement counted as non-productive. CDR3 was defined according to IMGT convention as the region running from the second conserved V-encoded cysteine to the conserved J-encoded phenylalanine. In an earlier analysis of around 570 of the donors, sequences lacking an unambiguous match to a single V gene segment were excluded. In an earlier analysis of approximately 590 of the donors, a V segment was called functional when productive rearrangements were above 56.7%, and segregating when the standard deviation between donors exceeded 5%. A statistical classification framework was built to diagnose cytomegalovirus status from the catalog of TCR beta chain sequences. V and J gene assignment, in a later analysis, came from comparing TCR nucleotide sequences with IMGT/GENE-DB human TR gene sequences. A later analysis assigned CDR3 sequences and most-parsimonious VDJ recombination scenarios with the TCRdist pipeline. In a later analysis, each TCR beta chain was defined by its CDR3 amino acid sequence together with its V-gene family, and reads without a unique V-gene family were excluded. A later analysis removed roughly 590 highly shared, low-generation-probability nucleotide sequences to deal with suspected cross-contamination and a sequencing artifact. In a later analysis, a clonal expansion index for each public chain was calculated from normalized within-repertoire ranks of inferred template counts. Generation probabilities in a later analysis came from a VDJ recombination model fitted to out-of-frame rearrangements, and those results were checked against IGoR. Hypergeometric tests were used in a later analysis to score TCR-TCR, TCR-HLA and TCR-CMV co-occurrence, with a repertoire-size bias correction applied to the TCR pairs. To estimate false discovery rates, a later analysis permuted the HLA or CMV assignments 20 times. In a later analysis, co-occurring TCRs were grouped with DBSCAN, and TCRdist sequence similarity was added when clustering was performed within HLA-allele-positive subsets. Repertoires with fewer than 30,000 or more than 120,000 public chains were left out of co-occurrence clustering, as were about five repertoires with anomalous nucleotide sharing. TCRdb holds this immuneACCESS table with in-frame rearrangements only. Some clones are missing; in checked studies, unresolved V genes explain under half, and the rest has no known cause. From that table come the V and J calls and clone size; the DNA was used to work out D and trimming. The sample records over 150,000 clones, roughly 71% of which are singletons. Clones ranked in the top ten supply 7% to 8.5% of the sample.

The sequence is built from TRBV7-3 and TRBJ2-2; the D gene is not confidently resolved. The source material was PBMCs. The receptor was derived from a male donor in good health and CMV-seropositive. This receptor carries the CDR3 CASSLLTGELFF. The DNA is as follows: TGTGCCAGCAGCCTCCTAACCGGGGAGCTGTTTTTT.